This passage covers 21 T cell receptor beta chains from one sample sequenced in a study of cytomegalovirus exposure and HLA in healthy donors. 60 Vbeta and 13 Jbeta primers were used in PCR. Clones were sequenced by immunoSEQ multiplex PCR, and TCRdb holds only the in-frame ones, with some missing. The sample consists of 100,000 to 120,000 clones, about 80% of them appearing once. The source material was PBMCs. The source is a man younger than 45 in good health and CMV-seronegative.

The V gene is TRBV15, the J gene TRBJ2-1; perhaps TRBD2 as D (6 bases). The length of the CDR3 is 13 residues. Trimming shortened V by 3 bases and J by 10 bases, and 13 bases separated the two germline ends. Per germline, CDR1 LNHNV and CDR2 YYDKDF (reference sequence). In DNA form, the CDR3 reads TGTGCCACCAGCAGTTCCGGGGGACCGGAGCAGTTCTTC. It specifies CATSSSGGPEQFF.

DNA of the CDR3: TGTGCCAGCAGCCCGGGGGGGGCGAGGACTGAAGCTTTCTTT. It translates to CASSPGGARTEAFF. The chain employs TRBV7-8 and TRBJ1-1, with D perhaps TRBD1 (6 bases). The V gene's germline CDR1 is SGHVS and CDR2 FQNEAQ. V lost 5 bases, J lost 5 bases, and 15 bases lay in between. This CDR3 is built from 14 residues.

Concerning this clone: The same CDR3 is also encoded by other DNA sequences in this sample. The gene calls are TRBV6-5 and TRBJ1-5, with a weak D call TRBD1 (5 bases). V dropped 6 bases and J dropped 0 bases, with 9 bases sitting between them. The CDR3 covers 14 residues. Germline assignment: CDR1 MNHEY and CDR2 SVGAGI. CDR3 residues: CASRPQGSNQPQHF. The DNA for the CDR3 is TGTGCCAGCAGACCTCAGGGTAGCAATCAGCCCCAGCATTTT.

V is TRBV4-1 and J is TRBJ2-7; 16 bases match TRBD2. The CDR3 loop spans 18 amino acids. The V and J ends lost 3 bases and 0 bases, in that order; junction bases with no gene match: 5. Germline CDR1 MGHRA, CDR2 YSYEKL. The CDR3 sequence is CASSQGLAGGLASYEQYF. CDR3 in DNA: TGCGCCAGCAGCCAGGGACTAGCGGGGGGGCTAGCCTCCTACGAGCAGTACTTC.

This clone was found a few times. This chain connects TRBV18 to TRBJ1-4; 7 bases fit TRBD1. V was pared by 3 bases and J by 8 bases, with 15 bases of the junction left unmatched. The CDR3 loop spans 17 amino acids. Germline assignment: CDR1 KGHSH and CDR2 LQKENI. Here the CDR3 reads CASSPTRQGSSSEKLFF. The CDR3 coding sequence is TGTGCCAGCTCACCCACTAGACAGGGATCCTCGTCCGAAAAACTGTTTTTT.

The chain has TRBV7-8 and TRBJ2-5; 9 bases map to TRBD1. After removal of 5 bases from V and 4 bases from J, the junction contained 8 bases not matched to a gene. CDR1 and CDR2 (germline): SGHVS, FQNEAQ. The CDR3 is made up of 15 amino acids. CDR3 protein: CASSRGQGRTETQYF. DNA for the CDR3: TGTGCCAGCAGCCGGGGACAGGGAAGGACAGAGACCCAGTACTTC.

The chain couples TRBV5-5 to TRBJ1-6, with D possibly matching TRBD1 (5 bases). This CDR3 is built from 17 residues. Germline CDR1 SGHKS, CDR2 YYEKEE (reference sequence). Trimming shortened V by 4 bases and J by 5 bases, and 19 bases separated the two germline ends. The CDR3 DNA reads as TGTGCCAGCAGCCCTAGGGGTCGACAAGAAAATAATTCACCCCTCCACTTT. This encodes CASSPRGRQENNSPLHF.

This chain connects TRBV2 to TRBJ2-3, with 8 bases aligning to TRBD2. Germline CDR1 is SNHLY and CDR2 is FYNNEI. The length of the CDR3 is 16 residues. Trimming at V came to 6 bases and at J to 0 bases, leaving 8 bases not matched to a gene. In DNA, the CDR3 is TGTGCCAGCAGGGGTGGTAGCGGGGAAAGCACAGATACGCAGTATTTT. The encoded protein is CASRGGSGESTDTQYF.

The chain joins TRBV10-3 to TRBJ1-3; no reliable D call. Gene TRBJ2-2 matches the end of the DNA better, so the J call may be wrong. The CDR3 contains 15 residues. CDR1 is ENHRY and CDR2 is SYGVKD in the germline V gene. The CDR3 sequence is CAISRLGTLTGELFF. Here the CDR3 DNA reads TGTGCCATCAGCCGACTTGGAACTCTCACCGGGGAGCTGTTTTTT.

This sequence joins TRBV5-1 and TRBJ2-7, with 12 positions matching TRBD1. J gave up 1 base and V 4 bases, and 3 bases lay outside the gene matches. The germline CDR1 and CDR2 sequences are SGHRS and YFSETQ. This CDR3 region has 15 residues. The CDR3 coding sequence is TGCGCCAGCAGCCGGGGACAGGGGGCTTCCTACGAGCAGTACTTC. Protein product: CASSRGQGASYEQYF. Full variable domain (remainder filled in from reference TRBV5-1 and TRBJ2-7): KAGVTQTPRYLIKTRGQQVTLSCSPISGHRSVSWYQQTPGQGLQFLFEYFSETQRNKGNFPGRFSGRQFSNSRSEMNVSTLELGDSALYLCASSRGQGASYEQYFGPGTRLTVT.

This chain links TRBV7-9 with TRBJ2-2; D uncertain. Germline V gives CDR1 SEHNR, CDR2 FQNEAQ (reference sequence). This CDR3 has 16 residues. V gave up 7 bases and J gave up 1 base, with 16 bases separating them. The CDR3 DNA reads TGTGCCAGCACCCCTCTACCGGTCCTGAACACCGGGGAGCTGTTTTTT. It encodes CASTPLPVLNTGELFF.

This clone has only a few counts. V usage is TRBV2 and J usage is TRBJ2-1; TRBD1 matches at 9 bases. In germline, CDR1 is SNHLY, CDR2 FYNNEI. CDR3 length equals 13 residues. Unmatched junction bases numbered 7, after V lost 8 bases and J lost 8 bases. The CDR3 coding sequence is TGTGCCAGCGGGGGACAGGGAGGTTATGAGCAGTTCTTC. Translation gives CASGGQGGYEQFF.

In this sample, this clone turned up a few times. The CDR3 spells CASVADRDTEAFF. The CDR3 DNA sequence: TGTGCCAGCGTAGCGGACAGGGACACTGAAGCTTTCTTT. V gene TRBV27 combines with J gene TRBJ1-1, with 8 bases that match TRBD1. The CDR3 extends over 13 amino acids. V was pared by 8 bases and J by 3 bases, with 5 bases of the junction left unmatched. Germline CDR1 is MNHEY and CDR2 is SMNVEV (reference sequence).

The DNA for the CDR3 is TGTGCCAGCAGCCACGTCCAGGGACAGGGGGCGCATGGCTACACCTTC. Its translation: CASSHVQGQGAHGYTF. V and J are TRBV4-2 and TRBJ1-2, with TRBD1 matching 12 bases. J gave up 6 bases and V 3 bases, and 8 bases lay outside the gene matches. This CDR3 comprises 16 residues. From germline, CDR1 is LGHNA and CDR2 YNFKEQ.

J is TRBJ2-7 and V is TRBV29-1; D is perhaps TRBD2 (5 bases). CDR3 length: 12 residues. In germline, CDR1 is SQVTM, CDR2 ANQGSEA. V lost 5 bases and J 3 bases, leaving 11 bases between the germline ends. The CDR3 DNA is TGCAGCGTTTATGGACTGCGCTACGAGCAGTACTTC. This translates into CSVYGLRYEQYF.

The chain combines TRBV28 with TRBJ2-1; TRBD2 aligns across 7 bases. Germline V lookup: CDR1 MDHEN, CDR2 SYDVKM. The CDR3 is 14 residues long. J was trimmed by 11 bases and V by 3 bases; bases with no gene match: 10. Here the CDR3 DNA reads TGTGCCAGCAGTTTGGTTGAGGCGAGCGGGAAGCAGTTCTTC. This codes for CASSLVEASGKQFF. Full variable domain (outside the CDR3, taken from reference TRBV28 and TRBJ2-1): DVKVTQSSRYLVKRTGEKVFLECVQDMDHENMFWYRQDPGLGLRLIYFSYDVKMKEKGDIPEGYSVSREKKERFSLILESASTNQTSMYLCASSLVEASGKQFFGPGTRLTVL.

The genes are TRBV29-1 and TRBJ2-3; TRBD2 agrees at 12 bases. The CDR3 spans 19 residues. V trimming: 5 bases; J trimming: 0 bases; junction bases outside the gene matches: 15. Germline CDR1 is SQVTM and CDR2 is ANQGSEA. The CDR3 nucleotides read TGCAGCGTTACCGGAGGGGCCACTAGCGGGAGGCCTAGCACAGATACGCAGTATTTT. It yields the protein CSVTGGATSGRPSTDTQYF.

This clone came up a few times. The CDR3 loop is CASNGVPGYSNQPQHF. CDR3 DNA: TGTGCCAGTAATGGTGTTCCGGGGTATAGCAATCAGCCCCAGCATTTT. The chain recombines TRBV19 with TRBJ1-5; D uncertain. The CDR3 has 16 residues. The germline V and J ends were trimmed by 7 bases and 0 bases, with 16 bases remaining between them. Germline V gene lookup returns CDR1 LNHDA and CDR2 SQIVND (reference sequence).

The J gene is TRBJ2-2, the V gene TRBV7-6; TRBD2 might be the D (5 bases). This CDR3 has 14 amino acids. Trimming removed 7 bases from V and 5 bases from J, with 14 bases in between. Germline V gives CDR1 SGHVS, CDR2 FNYEAQ. CDR3 residues: CASTLIGETGELFF. Written as DNA, the CDR3 is TGTGCCAGCACCCTTATCGGGGAAACCGGGGAGCTGTTTTTT.

This sequence joins TRBV19 and TRBJ1-5; no clear D. There are 14 residues in the CDR3. V lost 0 bases and J lost 9, with 12 bases in between. From germline, CDR1 is LNHDA and CDR2 SQIVND (reference sequence). This chain's CDR3 is CASSIETRLGPQHF. CDR3 sequence (DNA): TGTGCCAGTAGTATAGAGACAAGATTAGGGCCCCAGCATTTT.

The CDR3 nucleotides read TGTGCCAGCAGCCGATCTCGGGGGGCTTTCTTT. Amino acid sequence: CASSRSRGAFF. This chain joins TRBV7-9 and TRBJ1-1; D perhaps matches TRBD1 (5 bases). Trimming cost V 5 bases and J 11 bases, with 12 bases left between them. The CDR3 totals 11 residues. The germline CDR1 and CDR2 sequences are SEHNR and FQNEAQ (reference sequence).